This is a list of T cell receptor beta chains from one sample in a study of cytotoxic CD8 clonotypes in ibrutinib-treated CLL. Repertoires were generated with immunoSEQ multiplex PCR, while TCRdb's copy carries only in-frame clones and drops some. The profile shows about 84,000 clones, 86% of them singletons. The starting material was PBMCs, obtained before ibrutinib treatment. The origin of the receptors is a human donor with chronic lymphocytic leukemia. Each CDR3 is given with its conserved first and last residue. The D gene is left open where the match is weak. Clone size is given for some rows only: seen once, a few or many times, or a class if the clone is expanded.

v_call,d_call,clone_size,j_call,cdr3_nt,cdr3_aa
TRBV5-1,NA,NA,TRBJ1-5,TGCGCCAGCAGCTTGGGGAGTAATCAGCCCCAGCATTTT,CASSLGSNQPQHF
TRBV5-6,NA,NA,TRBJ1-5,TGTGCCAGCAGCTTGGGACCGGCCACGTGGGACCCTAGCAATCAGCCCCAGCATTTT,CASSLGPATWDPSNQPQHF
TRBV28,TRBD1,NA,TRBJ2-7,TGTGCCAGCAGGCATTACAGGGGGCCCTCCTACGAGCAGTACTTC,CASRHYRGPSYEQYF
TRBV2,NA,NA,TRBJ2-7,TGTGCCAGCAGTGAAGGAGGGACTTTAGACTACGAGCAGTACTTC,CASSEGGTLDYEQYF
TRBV30,NA,NA,TRBJ1-2,TGTGCCTGGAGCAACAGAAACTATGGCTACACCTTC,CAWSNRNYGYTF
TRBV29-1,NA,NA,TRBJ1-2,TGCAGCGTCTTGACAGCTAACTATGGCTACACCTTC,CSVLTANYGYTF
TRBV4-3,NA,once,TRBJ1-4,TGCGCCAGCAGCCAAAACGGACAGAGTGAAAAACTGTTTTTT,CASSQNGQSEKLFF
TRBV5-1,TRBD1,NA,TRBJ2-5,TGCGCCAGCAGCTTGGAGACAGGGACAGTCAGTACCCAGTACTTC,CASSLETGTVSTQYF
TRBV7-9,NA,NA,TRBJ1-2,TGTGCCAGCAGCTTAGGAAACTATGGCTACACCTTC,CASSLGNYGYTF
TRBV7-9,TRBD1,many,TRBJ1-1,TGTGCCAGCAGTCCTCTAACAGGGGGTAGAACTGAAGCTTTCTTT,CASSPLTGGRTEAFF
TRBV7-9,NA,NA,TRBJ1-5,TGTGCCAGCAGCTTTTCGGGAAGCAATCAGCCCCAGCATTTT,CASSFSGSNQPQHF
TRBV27,NA,NA,TRBJ1-1,TGTGCCAGCAGTTTTTGGGGCAGGAACACTGAAGCTTTCTTT,CASSFWGRNTEAFF
TRBV7-6,NA,NA,TRBJ1-3,TGTGCCAGCAGCTTAGGGTTGGGGAAAGCAGGAAACACCATATATTTT,CASSLGLGKAGNTIYF
TRBV7-2,NA,NA,TRBJ2-7,TGTGCCAGCAGCTTATTGTGGTACTACGAGCAGTACTTC,CASSLLWYYEQYF
TRBV5-6,TRBD1,NA,TRBJ1-2,TGTGCCAGCAGCTGGCCCGGACAGGGTGATGGCTACACCTTC,CASSWPGQGDGYTF
TRBV4-2,TRBD2,NA,TRBJ2-3,TGTGCCAGCAGCCTCGGACTAGCGGGATTAGGGGCAGATACGCAGTATTTT,CASSLGLAGLGADTQYF
TRBV5-1,TRBD1,NA,TRBJ1-2,TGCGCCAGCAGCTTGGCGACAGGGGGCGACGGCTACACCTTC,CASSLATGGDGYTF
TRBV6-5,NA,few,TRBJ2-7,TGTGCCAGCAGTTACATGGCGGTGACTTCCTACGAGCAGTACTTC,CASSYMAVTSYEQYF
TRBV6-5,NA,once,TRBJ2-6,TGTGCCAGCAGTTACGGCGGGTCTGGGGCCAACGTCCTGACTTTC,CASSYGGSGANVLTF
TRBV6-5,NA,NA,TRBJ2-7,TGTGCCAGCAGTTACTCCTATACCCACCCCGAGCAGTACTTC,CASSYSYTHPEQYF
TRBV7-2,NA,NA,TRBJ2-2,TGTGCCAGCAGCCCAGGAAGGACGGGTACCGGGGAGCTGTTTTTT,CASSPGRTGTGELFF
TRBV15,NA,once,TRBJ1-5,TGTGCCACCAGCAGAGATTTAGGGCAGCCCCAGCATTTT,CATSRDLGQPQHF
TRBV11-3,NA,NA,TRBJ2-5,TGTGCCAGCAGCTTATTAGCGGCGGGAGAGACCCAGTACTTC,CASSLLAAGETQYF
TRBV5-6,TRBD1,NA,TRBJ2-7,TGTGCCAGCAGCTCCGGGACAGGGGTCTACGAGCAGTACTTC,CASSSGTGVYEQYF
TRBV4-2,TRBD1,NA,TRBJ1-4,TGTGCCAGCAGCCAGGTGACAGGGTTGGGTTCGGGAAAACTGTTTTTT,CASSQVTGLGSGKLFF
TRBV28,NA,NA,TRBJ1-2,TGTGCCAGCTTCGCTGGCTACACCTTC,CASFAGYTF